The 23 T cell receptor beta chains below come from one sample, sequenced in a study of T cell repertoires in cytomegalovirus infection. MiXCR was run by TCRdb on the reads, yielding one entry per CDR3 protein. This sample yields more than 150,000 distinct CDR3 sequences, of which 28% are seen a single time; 31% belongs to the top ten. Input material: PBMCs. These receptors were taken from a human donor in good health (CMV status not recorded). Some clones in this sample may be carry-over from other donors' samples.

This chain uses TRBV7-9 with TRBJ1-5; 10 nucleotides line up with TRBD1. This CDR3 region has 16 residues. Germline V lookup: CDR1 SEHNR, CDR2 FQNEAQ (reference sequence). After removal of 2 bases from V and 3 bases from J, the junction contained 4 bases not matched to a gene. The CDR3 is CASSLWDRGSNQPQHF. In nucleotides, the CDR3 is TGTGCCAGCAGCTTATGGGACAGGGGTTCCAATCAGCCCCAGCATTTT.

For this clonotype: The final CDR3 position lacks the conserved phenylalanine or tryptophan, pointing to a likely read error. This chain connects TRBV7-2 to TRBJ2-3; D call uncertain. This CDR3 region has 15 residues. Germline values: CDR1 SGHTA, CDR2 FQGNSA. V was clipped by 3 bases and J by 2 bases, with 12 bases between them. CDR3 amino acids: CASSFTGLHTDTQYL. Here the CDR3 DNA reads TGTGCCAGCAGCTTTACCGGGTTACACACAGATACGCAGTATCTT.

This rearrangement joins TRBV14 to TRBJ2-3; possibly TRBD1 or TRBD2 for D (5 bases each). Trimming pared 1 base from V and 3 bases from J, leaving 17 bases between. The CDR3 sequence is 17 residues long. The V gene's germline CDR1 is SGHDN and CDR2 FVKESK. The DNA for the CDR3 is TGTGCCAGCAGCCAAGTCCCTAGAGGGGCGACAACAGATACGCAGTATTTT. It codes for CASSQVPRGATTDTQYF.

The V and J genes are TRBV6-5 and TRBJ2-3; D remains unclear. CDR3 length equals 12 residues. Germline loops: CDR1 MNHEY, CDR2 SVGAGI. Trimming took 8 bases from V and 1 from J, leaving 7 bases between them. CDR3 residues: CASGVCTDTQYF. CDR3 nucleotide sequence: TGTGCCAGCGGGGTTTGCACAGATACGCAGTATTTT.

The rearrangement uses TRBV15 and TRBJ2-7; D perhaps matches TRBD1 (6 bases). The V and J ends lost 3 bases and 1 base respectively, with 7 bases between them. CDR3 length equals 13 residues. Germline values: CDR1 LNHNV, CDR2 YYDKDF (reference sequence). In DNA, the CDR3 is TGTGCCACCAGCAGGGACAGTTCCTACGAGCAGTACTTC. This codes for CATSRDSSYEQYF.

The rearrangement joins TRBV12-3 or TRBV12-4 to TRBJ1-1; D gene unclear. With 1 base removed from V and 4 bases from J, the gap between germline ends came to 13 bases. The CDR3 totals 15 residues. The chain's CDR3 is CASSLGGSLSTEAFF. CDR3 nucleotides: TGTGCCAGCAGTTTAGGTGGCAGCCTAAGCACTGAAGCTTTCTTT.

This clonotype was found a few times. V usage is TRBV20-1 and J usage is TRBJ2-2; a possible D gene is TRBD1 (6 bases). CDR3 length equals 17 residues. Germline CDR1 reads DFQATT; CDR2 reads SNEGSKA (reference sequence). Trimming left V 3 bases short and J 5 bases short, with 22 bases between. The DNA of the CDR3 is TGCAGTGCTAGGGTGGGACATTCCCCCCCACAGACCGGGGAGCTGTTTTTT. It specifies CSARVGHSPPQTGELFF.

In the case of this clonotype: One junction end disagrees with the germline gene, perhaps due to a read error. The chain joins TRBV5-1 to TRBJ2-2, with 7 bases aligning to TRBD1. CDR1 SGHRS and CDR2 YFSETQ come from the germline V gene. The length of the CDR3 is 15 residues. The CDR3 region is CASSSGQVNTGEMFF. DNA for the CDR3: TGCGCCAGCAGCTCCGGACAGGTGAACACCGGGGAGATGTTTTTT.

This clonotype was picked up many times. The chain recombines TRBV19 with TRBJ2-2; the match to TRBD1 covers 11 bases. The CDR3 length is 14 residues. Trimming cost V 6 bases and J 4 bases; bases outside gene matches: 1. Germline V lookup: CDR1 LNHDA, CDR2 SQIVND (reference sequence). CDR3: CASSGTGGTGELFF. The CDR3 coding sequence is TGTGCCAGTAGCGGGACAGGGGGCACCGGGGAGCTGTTTTTT. Full variable domain (outside the CDR3, taken from reference TRBV19 and TRBJ2-2): DGGITQSPKYLFRKEGQNVTLSCEQNLNHDAMYWYRQDPGQGLRLIYYSQIVNDFQKGDIAEGYSVSREKKESFPLTVTSAQKNPTAFYLCASSGTGGTGELFFGEGSRLTVL.

The rearrangement joins TRBV7-3 to TRBJ2-3, with 8 bases fitting TRBD2. In germline, CDR1 is SGHTA, CDR2 FQGTGA. Unmatched junction bases numbered 3, after V lost 1 base and J lost 3 bases. The CDR3 covers 15 residues. CDR3 sequence: CASSLNPGGTDTQYF. CDR3 bases: TGTGCCAGCAGCTTAAACCCGGGGGGGACAGATACGCAGTATTTT.

This clonotype has a count of ten or more. The chain combines TRBV7-3 with TRBJ2-2, with 9 nucleotides matching TRBD2. Germline values: CDR1 SGHTA, CDR2 FQGTGA. The CDR3 contains 16 residues. With 4 bases clipped from V and 5 bases from J, the junction kept 8 bases outside the gene matches. The CDR3, as DNA: TGTGCCAGCAGCTCCGAAGCGGGGGGTTGGACCGGGGAGCTGTTTTTT. This translates into CASSSEAGGWTGELFF. Using reference TRBV7-3 and TRBJ2-2 for the parts outside the CDR3, the full variable domain is GAGVSQTPSNKVTEKGKYVELRCDPISGHTALYWYRQSLGQGPEFLIYFQGTGAADDSGLPNDRFFAVRPEGSVSTLKIQRTERGDSAVYLCASSSEAGGWTGELFFGEGSRLTVL.

The table lists this clonotype with a few counts. The J gene is TRBJ1-1, the V gene TRBV6-2 or TRBV6-3, with 7 bases identical to TRBD1. The CDR3 length is 17 residues. The germline gives CDR1 MNHEY, CDR2 SVGEGT. The V gene end was trimmed by 4 bases and the J gene end by 1 base; junction bases not matched to a gene: 12. The CDR3 coding sequence is TGTGCCAGCAGTTCCGTAGGGCAGGGGGGGCCGAACACTGAAGCTTTCTTT. This codes for CASSSVGQGGPNTEAFF.

This chain uses TRBV11-2 with TRBJ1-1; TRBD1 is a possible D gene (5 bases). With 3 bases removed from V and 3 bases from J, the gap between germline ends came to 8 bases. CDR1 is SGHAT and CDR2 is FQNNGV in the germline V gene. The CDR3 contains 13 residues. The CDR3 nucleotides are TGTGCCAGCAGCTTGTTCAGGGACACTGAAGCTTTCTTT. Amino acids: CASSLFRDTEAFF.

The chain couples TRBV3-1 to TRBJ1-6; no clear D. Germline V CDR1 and CDR2: LGHDT, YNNKEL (reference sequence). This CDR3 contains 12 residues. The germline V and J ends were trimmed by 8 bases and 10 bases, with 12 bases remaining between them. CDR3: CASRSLSSPLHF. CDR3 bases: TGTGCCAGCCGATCCCTGTCCTCACCCCTCCACTTT. The full variable domain, rest sourced from reference TRBV3-1 and TRBJ1-6, is DTAVSQTPKYLVTQMGNDKSIKCEQNLGHDTMYWYKQDSKKFLKIMFSYNNKELIINETVPNRFSPKSPDKAHLNLHINSLELGDSAVYFCASRSLSSPLHFGNGTRLTVT.

V is TRBV12-3 or TRBV12-4 and J is TRBJ2-5; D not certain. CDR3 length: 17 residues. V was clipped by 6 bases and J by 5 bases, with 25 bases between them. The CDR3 reads CASSLLTGPSSRETQYF. In DNA, the CDR3 is TGTGCCAGCAGCCTGCTTACCGGGCCTTCCTCCAGGGAGACCCAGTACTTC.

This clonotype was seen only a few times. The CDR3 spells CATSRDRARNQPQHF. CDR3 coding DNA: TGTGCCACCAGCAGAGACCGGGCCCGAAATCAGCCCCAGCATTTT. The chain recombines TRBV15 with TRBJ1-5; D is ambiguous. CDR1 and CDR2 from the germline V gene are LNHNV and YYDKDF (reference sequence). Deletions cut 0 bases from V and 4 bases from J, with 10 bases between. This CDR3 spans 15 amino acids.

Only one count was recorded for this clonotype. The rearrangement uses TRBV3-1 and TRBJ1-6, with D possibly matching TRBD1 (5 bases). Germline values: CDR1 LGHDT, CDR2 YNNKEL (reference sequence). The CDR3 length is 16 residues. V dropped 1 base and J dropped 6 bases, with 13 bases sitting between them. The CDR3 region has the DNA TGTGCCAGCAGCCAAGTTCGAGGGGTTGGTAATTCACCCCTCCACTTT. This gives the protein CASSQVRGVGNSPLHF.

This clonotype was observed a few times. This sequence joins TRBV2 and TRBJ2-3; TRBD1 agrees at 7 bases. The CDR3 runs 15 residues. J gave up 0 bases and V 7 bases, and 7 bases lay outside the gene matches. Germline loops: CDR1 SNHLY, CDR2 FYNNEI. As DNA, the CDR3 is TGTGCCAGCACTTCAAGACAGGGAAGCACAGATACGCAGTATTTT. Amino acids: CASTSRQGSTDTQYF.

This chain connects TRBV27 to TRBJ2-3; D remains unclear. The CDR3 runs to 13 residues. Trimming pared 3 bases from V and 2 bases from J, leaving 6 bases between. The germline V gene encodes CDR1 MNHEY and CDR2 SMNVEV (reference sequence). CDR3 sequence reads: CASSFQNTDTQYF. The CDR3 DNA reads TGTGCCAGCAGTTTCCAGAACACAGATACGCAGTATTTT.

The J gene is TRBJ2-2, the V gene TRBV3-1; no definite D call. The CDR3 sequence is 13 residues long. Trimming took off 3 bases at V and 6 bases at J, with 8 bases between the two ends. The germline CDR1 and CDR2 sequences are LGHDT and YNNKEL (reference sequence). This CDR3 is CASSQFRAGELFF. The CDR3, as DNA: TGTGCCAGCAGCCAGTTCCGGGCCGGGGAGCTGTTTTTT. Full variable domain (outside the CDR3, taken from reference TRBV3-1 and TRBJ2-2): DTAVSQTPKYLVTQMGNDKSIKCEQNLGHDTMYWYKQDSKKFLKIMFSYNNKELIINETVPNRFSPKSPDKAHLNLHINSLELGDSAVYFCASSQFRAGELFFGEGSRLTVL.

This rearrangement joins TRBV11-2 to TRBJ2-7; perhaps TRBD1 as D (7 bases). Trimming took off 0 bases at V and 7 bases at J, with 16 bases between the two ends. This CDR3 is built from 15 residues. The germline V gene encodes CDR1 SGHAT and CDR2 FQNNGV. The CDR3 is CASSLDRGEVGEQYF. In DNA, the CDR3 is TGTGCCAGCAGCTTAGACAGGGGGGAGGTGGGTGAGCAGTACTTC.

The chain combines TRBV18 with TRBJ1-1; possible D gene TRBD1, 5 bases. Trimming left V 6 bases short and J 1 base short, with 15 bases between. The germline V gene has CDR1 KGHSH and CDR2 LQKENI. The CDR3 has 15 amino acids. In nucleotides, the CDR3 is TGTGCCAGCTCCCCGGGGGTATCGCGGAACACTGAAGCTTTCTTT. Its translation is CASSPGVSRNTEAFF.

The V call is TRBV10-1, the J call TRBJ2-7; D is undetermined. This CDR3 comprises 16 residues. V was clipped by 4 bases and J by 0 bases, with 16 bases between them. In germline, CDR1 is WNHNN, CDR2 SYGVQD (reference sequence). The CDR3 here is CASSGDPRLSSYEQYF. CDR3 DNA: TGCGCCAGCAGTGGGGATCCTAGGCTTAGCTCCTACGAGCAGTACTTC.